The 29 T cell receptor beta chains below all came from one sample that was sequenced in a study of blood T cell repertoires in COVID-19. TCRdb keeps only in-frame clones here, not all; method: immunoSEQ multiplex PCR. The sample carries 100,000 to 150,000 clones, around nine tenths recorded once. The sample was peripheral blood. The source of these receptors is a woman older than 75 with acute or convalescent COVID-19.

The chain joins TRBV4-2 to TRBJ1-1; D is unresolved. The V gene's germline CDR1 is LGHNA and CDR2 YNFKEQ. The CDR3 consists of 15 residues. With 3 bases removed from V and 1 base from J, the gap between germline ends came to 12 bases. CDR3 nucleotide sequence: TGTGCCAGCAGCCACAAGCAATCCCAGAACACTGAAGCTTTCTTT. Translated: CASSHKQSQNTEAFF.

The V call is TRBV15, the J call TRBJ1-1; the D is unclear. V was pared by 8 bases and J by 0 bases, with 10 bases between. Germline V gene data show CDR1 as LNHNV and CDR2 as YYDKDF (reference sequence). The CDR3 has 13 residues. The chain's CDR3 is CATGGQLNTEAFF. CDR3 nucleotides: TGTGCCACCGGTGGGCAGCTGAACACTGAAGCTTTCTTT. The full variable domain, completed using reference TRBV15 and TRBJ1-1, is DAMVIQNPRYQVTQFGKPVTLSCSQTLNHNVMYWYQQKSSQAPKLLFHYYDKDFNNEADTPDNFQSRRPNTSFCFLDIRSPGLGDTAMYLCATGGQLNTEAFFGQGTRLTVV.

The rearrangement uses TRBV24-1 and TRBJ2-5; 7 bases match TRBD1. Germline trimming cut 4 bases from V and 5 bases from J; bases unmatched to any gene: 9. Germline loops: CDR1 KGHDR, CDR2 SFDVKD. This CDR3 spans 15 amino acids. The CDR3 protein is CATSDPRQGRETQYF. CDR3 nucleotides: TGTGCCACCAGTGACCCTAGACAGGGAAGGGAGACCCAGTACTTC.

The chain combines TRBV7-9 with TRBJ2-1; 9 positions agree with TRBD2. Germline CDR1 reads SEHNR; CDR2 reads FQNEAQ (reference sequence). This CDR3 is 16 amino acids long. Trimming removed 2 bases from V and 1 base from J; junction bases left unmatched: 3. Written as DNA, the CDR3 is TGTGCCAGCAGCTTAAGCCTAGCGGGGTCCTACAATGAGCAGTTCTTC. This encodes CASSLSLAGSYNEQFF.

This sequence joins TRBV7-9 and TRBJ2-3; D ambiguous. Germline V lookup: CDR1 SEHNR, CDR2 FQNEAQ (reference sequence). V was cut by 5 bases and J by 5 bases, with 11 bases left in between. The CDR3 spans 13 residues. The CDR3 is CASSLLAEDTQYF. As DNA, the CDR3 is TGTGCCAGCAGCCTGCTGGCGGAAGATACGCAGTATTTT.

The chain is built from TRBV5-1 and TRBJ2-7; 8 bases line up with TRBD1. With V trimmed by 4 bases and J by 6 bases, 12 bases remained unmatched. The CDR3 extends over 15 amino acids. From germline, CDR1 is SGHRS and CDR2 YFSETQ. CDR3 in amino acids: CASSHPSAGGSEQYF. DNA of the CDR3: TGCGCCAGCAGCCACCCCTCGGCAGGGGGCTCCGAGCAGTACTTC.

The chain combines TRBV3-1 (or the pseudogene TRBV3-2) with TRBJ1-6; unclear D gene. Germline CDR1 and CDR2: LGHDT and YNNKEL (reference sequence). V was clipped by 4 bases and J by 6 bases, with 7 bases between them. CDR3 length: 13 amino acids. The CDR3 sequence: CASSPVSNSPLHF. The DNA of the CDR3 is TGTGCCAGCAGCCCTGTTAGTAATTCACCCCTCCACTTT.

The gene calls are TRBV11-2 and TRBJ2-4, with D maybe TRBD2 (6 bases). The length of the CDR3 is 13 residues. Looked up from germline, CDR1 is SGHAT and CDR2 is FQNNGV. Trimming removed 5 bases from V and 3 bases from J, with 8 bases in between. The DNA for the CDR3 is TGTGCCAGCAGCCCGGGAGTCAAAAACATTCAGTACTTC. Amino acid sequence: CASSPGVKNIQYF.

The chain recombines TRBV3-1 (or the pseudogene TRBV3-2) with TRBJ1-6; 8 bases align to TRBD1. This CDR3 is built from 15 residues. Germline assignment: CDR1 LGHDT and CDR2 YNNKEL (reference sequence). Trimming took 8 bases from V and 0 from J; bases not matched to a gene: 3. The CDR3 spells CASGQGGSYNSPLHF. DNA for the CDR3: TGTGCCAGCGGACAGGGAGGCTCCTATAATTCACCCCTCCACTTT.

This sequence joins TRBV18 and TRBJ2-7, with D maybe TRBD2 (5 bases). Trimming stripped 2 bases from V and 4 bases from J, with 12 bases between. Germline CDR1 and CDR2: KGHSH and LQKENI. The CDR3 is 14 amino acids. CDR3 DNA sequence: TGTGCCAGCTCACCAGTTTCAGCGGAGTACGAGCAGTACTTC. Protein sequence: CASSPVSAEYEQYF.

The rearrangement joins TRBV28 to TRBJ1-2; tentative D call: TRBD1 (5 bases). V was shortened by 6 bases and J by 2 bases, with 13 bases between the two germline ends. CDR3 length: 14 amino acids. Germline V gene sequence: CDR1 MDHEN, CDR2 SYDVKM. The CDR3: CASSLSRQNYGYTF. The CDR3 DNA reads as TGTGCCAGCAGCCTTTCAAGACAGAACTATGGCTACACCTTC.

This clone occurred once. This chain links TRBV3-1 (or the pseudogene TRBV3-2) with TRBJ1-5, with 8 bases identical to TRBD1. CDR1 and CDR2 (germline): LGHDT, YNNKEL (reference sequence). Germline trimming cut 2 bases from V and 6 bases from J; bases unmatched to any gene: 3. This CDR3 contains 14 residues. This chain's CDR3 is CASSQTGTGQPQHF. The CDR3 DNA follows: TGTGCCAGCAGCCAAACAGGGACAGGTCAGCCCCAGCATTTT.

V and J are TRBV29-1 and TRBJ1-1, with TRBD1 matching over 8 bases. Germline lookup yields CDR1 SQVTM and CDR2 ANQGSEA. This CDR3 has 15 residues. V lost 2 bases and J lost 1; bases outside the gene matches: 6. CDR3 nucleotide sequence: TGCAGCGTTGAAAACTCCAGGGGGCCGAACACTGAAGCTTTCTTT. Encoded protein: CSVENSRGPNTEAFF.

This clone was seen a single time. CDR3 DNA: TGTGCCAGCAGCACTAGGGGGCCTAATTCACCCCTCCACTTT. Amino acids: CASSTRGPNSPLHF. The V call is TRBV7-3, the J call TRBJ1-6, with 7 bases aligning to TRBD1. The CDR3 is made up of 14 amino acids. Germline lookup yields CDR1 SGHTA and CDR2 FQGTGA. The V segment lost 5 bases and the J segment 6 bases; nucleotides outside the gene matches: 4.

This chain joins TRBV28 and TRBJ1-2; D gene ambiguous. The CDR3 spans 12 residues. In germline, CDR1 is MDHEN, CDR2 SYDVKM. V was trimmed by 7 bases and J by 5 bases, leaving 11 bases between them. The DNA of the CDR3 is TGTGCCAGCAATCGAGGATCTTATGGCTACACCTTC. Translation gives CASNRGSYGYTF.

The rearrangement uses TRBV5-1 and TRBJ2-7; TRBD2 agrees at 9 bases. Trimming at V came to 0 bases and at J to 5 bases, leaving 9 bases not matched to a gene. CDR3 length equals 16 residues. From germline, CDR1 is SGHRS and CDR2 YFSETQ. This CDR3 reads CASSLAGTSLFHEQYF. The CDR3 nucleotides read TGCGCCAGCAGCTTGGCGGGGACTAGCCTTTTTCACGAGCAGTACTTC.

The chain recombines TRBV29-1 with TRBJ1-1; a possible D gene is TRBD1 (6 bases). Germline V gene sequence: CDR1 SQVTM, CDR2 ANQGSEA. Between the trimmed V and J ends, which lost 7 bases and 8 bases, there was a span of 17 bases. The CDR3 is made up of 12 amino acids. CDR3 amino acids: CSGRSGQTEAFF. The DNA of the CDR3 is TGCAGCGGCCGATCGGGACAAACCGAAGCTTTCTTT.

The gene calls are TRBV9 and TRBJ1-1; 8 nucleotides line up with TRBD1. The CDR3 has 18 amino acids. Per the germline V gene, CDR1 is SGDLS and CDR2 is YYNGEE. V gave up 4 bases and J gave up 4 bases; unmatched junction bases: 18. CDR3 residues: CASSPRASDRGLPTEAFF. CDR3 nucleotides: TGTGCCAGCAGCCCCCGAGCGTCTGACAGGGGACTCCCCACTGAAGCTTTCTTT. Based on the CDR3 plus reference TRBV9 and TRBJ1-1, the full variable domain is DSGVTQTPKHLITATGQRVTLRCSPRSGDLSVYWYQQSLDQGLQFLIQYYNGEERAKGNILERFSAQQFPDLHSELNLSSLELGDSALYFCASSPRASDRGLPTEAFFGQGTRLTVV.

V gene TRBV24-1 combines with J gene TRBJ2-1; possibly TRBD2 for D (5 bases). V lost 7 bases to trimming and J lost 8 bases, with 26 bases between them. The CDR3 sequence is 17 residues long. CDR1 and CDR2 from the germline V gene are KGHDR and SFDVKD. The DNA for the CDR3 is TGTGCCACCAGGGGAGCGCAAGGAGCGATCAGTAGAGATGAGCAGTTCTTC. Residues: CATRGAQGAISRDEQFF.

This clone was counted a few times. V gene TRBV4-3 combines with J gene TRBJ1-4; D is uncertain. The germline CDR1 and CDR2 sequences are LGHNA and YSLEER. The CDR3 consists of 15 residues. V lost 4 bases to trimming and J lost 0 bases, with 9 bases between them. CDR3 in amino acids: CASSRIRATNEKLFF. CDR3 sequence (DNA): TGCGCCAGCAGCCGAATACGAGCAACTAATGAAAAACTGTTTTTT.

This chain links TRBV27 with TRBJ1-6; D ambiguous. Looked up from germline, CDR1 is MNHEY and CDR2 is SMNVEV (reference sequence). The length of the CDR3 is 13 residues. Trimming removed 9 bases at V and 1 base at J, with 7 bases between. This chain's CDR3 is CASAGSYNSPLHF. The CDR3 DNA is TGTGCCAGTGCCGGGTCCTATAATTCACCCCTCCACTTT.

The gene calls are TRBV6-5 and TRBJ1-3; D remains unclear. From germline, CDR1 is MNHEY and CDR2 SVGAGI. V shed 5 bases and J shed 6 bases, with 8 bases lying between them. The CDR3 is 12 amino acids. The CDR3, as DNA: TGTGCCAGCAGTCCCTCCCCAAACACCATATATTTT. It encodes CASSPSPNTIYF.

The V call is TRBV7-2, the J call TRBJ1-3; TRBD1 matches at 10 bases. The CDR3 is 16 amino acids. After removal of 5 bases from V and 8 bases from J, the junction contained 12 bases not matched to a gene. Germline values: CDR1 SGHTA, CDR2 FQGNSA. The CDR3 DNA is TGTGCCAGCAGCCCCCTACCGGGACAGGGGATAGACACCATATATTTT. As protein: CASSPLPGQGIDTIYF.

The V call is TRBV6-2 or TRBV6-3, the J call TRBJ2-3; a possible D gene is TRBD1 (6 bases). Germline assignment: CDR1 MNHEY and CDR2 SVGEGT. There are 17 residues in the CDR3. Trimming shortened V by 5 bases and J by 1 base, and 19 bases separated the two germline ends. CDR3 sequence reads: CASSQKTGTPRTDTQYF. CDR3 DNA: TGTGCCAGCAGTCAAAAGACCGGGACACCTCGCACAGATACGCAGTATTTT.

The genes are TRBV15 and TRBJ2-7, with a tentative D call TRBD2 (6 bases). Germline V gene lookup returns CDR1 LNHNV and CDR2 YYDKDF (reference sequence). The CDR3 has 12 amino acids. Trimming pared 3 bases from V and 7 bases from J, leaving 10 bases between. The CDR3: CATSSPGGEQYF. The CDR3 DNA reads TGTGCCACCAGCAGTCCTGGGGGGGAGCAGTACTTC.

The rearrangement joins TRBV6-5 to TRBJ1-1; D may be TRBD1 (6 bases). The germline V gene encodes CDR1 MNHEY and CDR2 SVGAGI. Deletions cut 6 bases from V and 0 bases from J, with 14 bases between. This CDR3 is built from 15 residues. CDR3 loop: CASRVSRGMNTEAFF. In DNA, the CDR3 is TGTGCCAGCAGAGTCTCCAGGGGTATGAACACTGAAGCTTTCTTT.

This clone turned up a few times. CDR3 nucleotide sequence: TGTGCCAGCAGCCGGAGGCTCTCAGGGCGGGGATACCAAGAGACCCAGTACTTC. It yields the protein CASSRRLSGRGYQETQYF. The chain joins TRBV3-1 (or the pseudogene TRBV3-2) to TRBJ2-5; D possibly corresponds to TRBD2 (6 bases). CDR1 and CDR2 (germline): LGHDT, YNNKEL (reference sequence). This CDR3 has 18 residues. V was pared by 4 bases and J by 0 bases, with 21 bases between.

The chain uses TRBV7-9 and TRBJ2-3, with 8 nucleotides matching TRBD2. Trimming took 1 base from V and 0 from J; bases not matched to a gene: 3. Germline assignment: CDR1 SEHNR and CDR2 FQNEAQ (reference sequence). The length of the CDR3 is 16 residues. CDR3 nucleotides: TGTGCCAGCAGCTTAGGGGGGACTAGAAGCACAGATACGCAGTATTTT. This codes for CASSLGGTRSTDTQYF.

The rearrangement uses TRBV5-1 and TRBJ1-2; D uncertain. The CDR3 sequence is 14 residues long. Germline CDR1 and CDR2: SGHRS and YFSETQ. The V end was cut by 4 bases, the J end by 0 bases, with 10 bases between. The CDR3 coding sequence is TGCGCCAGCAGCCTCGCCGCGACTAACTATGGCTACACCTTC. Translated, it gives CASSLAATNYGYTF.